The subject of this entry is one T cell receptor beta chain. Its antigen is not identified. Trimming took off 8 bases at V and 3 bases at J, with 14 bases between the two ends. Per germline, CDR1 SGHDN and CDR2 FVKESK. The CDR3 consists of 13 residues. Libraries were prepared by immunoSEQ multiplex PCR; TCRdb keeps only in-frame clonotypes and omits some of them. The sample lists some 700,000 clones, 90% seen once, with 34% in the top ten. The data were taken from a study of shared clonotypes between healthy human individuals. Study-wide findings and caveats: Clonotypes shared by all four donors outscored non-shared clonotypes in generation probability.

This clonotype was sampled from a man between 18 and 29 years old in good health. Some clones in this sample may be carry-over from other donors' samples. Sequenced input: memory CD8+ T cells from PBMCs. Subset here: CD45RO+ cells pooled with CCR7-negative TemRA cells. The chain is built from TRBV14 and TRBJ2-7; weak D call: TRBD2 (6 bases). CDR3 sequence: CASSPRGNYEQYF. CDR3 nucleotide sequence: TGTGCCAGCTCCCCCCGGGGGAACTACGAGCAGTACTTC.